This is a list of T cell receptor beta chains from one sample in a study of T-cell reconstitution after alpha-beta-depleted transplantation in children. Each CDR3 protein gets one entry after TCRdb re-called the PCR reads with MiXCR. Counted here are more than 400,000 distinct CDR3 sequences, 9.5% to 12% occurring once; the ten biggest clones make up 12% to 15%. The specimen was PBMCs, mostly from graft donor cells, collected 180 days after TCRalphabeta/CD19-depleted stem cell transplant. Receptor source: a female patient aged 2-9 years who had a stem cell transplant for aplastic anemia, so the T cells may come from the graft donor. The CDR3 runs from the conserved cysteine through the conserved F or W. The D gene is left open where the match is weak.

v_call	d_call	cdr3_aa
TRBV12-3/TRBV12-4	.	CASSLVGDGYTF
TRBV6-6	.	CASSFNVRAEQYF
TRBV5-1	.	CASSWDLPSTDTQYF
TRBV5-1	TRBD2	CASSLIAGEAGELFF
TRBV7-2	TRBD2	CASSTTSGITDTQYF
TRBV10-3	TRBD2	CAIRTSGYEQYF
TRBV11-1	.	CASSLEGLAAYEQYF
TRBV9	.	CASSVGAGEGSYNEQFF
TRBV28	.	CASSLWGNYGYTF
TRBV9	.	CASSVEGRLNNEQFF
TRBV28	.	CASSLFFEEARGNYGYTF
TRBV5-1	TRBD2	CASSSLAGGPHNEQFF
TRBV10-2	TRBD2	CASSDTSGPYNEQFF
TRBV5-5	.	CASSLAGEGSYNSPLHF
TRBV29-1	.	CSAGEARQDTEAFF
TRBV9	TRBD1	CASNRDRGYEQYF
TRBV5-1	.	CASSLSRGHYNEQFF
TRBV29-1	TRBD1	CSVGQGERETQYF
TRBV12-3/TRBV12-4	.	CASTRGVGEQFF
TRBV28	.	CASSFGRTYSNQPQHF
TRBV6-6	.	CASSLRTEAPLHF
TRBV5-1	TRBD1	CASSWGTGARWDEQYF
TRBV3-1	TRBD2	CASSRSGGRDEQYF
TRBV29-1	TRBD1	CSVEGDRGPSSGNTIYF
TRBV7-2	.	CASSSFYGGYPEAFF
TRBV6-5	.	CASSNLYRTGSSDTQYF
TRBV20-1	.	CSAPLGAAEPTQYF
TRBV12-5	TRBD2	CASGFVLAETSGANVLTF
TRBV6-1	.	CASRQPPWNTGELFF
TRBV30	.	CAWSVPSGFLANTEAFF
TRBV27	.	CASSLSFWVRDGYGYTF
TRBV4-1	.	CASSRPGRNTGELFF
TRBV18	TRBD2	CASSRRTSGRYYGKNIQYF
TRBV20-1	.	CSASVGQETQYF
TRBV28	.	CASSPWDTTNTQYF
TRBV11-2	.	CASSRDRIGNTIYF
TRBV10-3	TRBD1	CAISESPTGSGNQPQHF
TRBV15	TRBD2	CATSAGFMRELDEQYF
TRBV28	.	CASTNSPSRGSRYNSNQPQHF
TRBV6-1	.	CASSPGIPSSYNEQFF
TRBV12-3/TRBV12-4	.	CASSFSQGGTEAFF
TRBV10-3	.	CASRRELGDEQFF
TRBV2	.	CASRPGSTGELFF
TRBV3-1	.	CASSRLGHGSGNTIYF
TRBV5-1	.	CASSFSWTAEIGNTIYF
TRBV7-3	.	CASSLTGILYTWELFF
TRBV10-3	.	CAISESPQAATDTQYF
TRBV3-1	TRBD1	CASSPSGGRTNSPLHF
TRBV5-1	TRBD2	CASNRISGKVGELFF
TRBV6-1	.	CASSAPGGRKKLFF
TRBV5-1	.	CASSLAWPEIYEQYF
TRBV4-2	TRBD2	CASSHLRPQREGYNEQFF